Described below is a single T cell receptor beta chain sequence and its context. Treatment: 15 to 20 received Ad26.COV2.S at low or high dose, single or two shots; about 5 received placebo; per-sample allocation not given. On day 63 after the first injection, vaccine and placebo recipients gave samples. An Ad26 vector carrying the Wuhan-strain SARS-CoV-2 spike served as the vaccine. This sample is drawn from a study of Ad26.COV2.S vaccination and SARS-CoV-2 variants. Data came from immunoSEQ multiplex PCR; TCRdb stores just in-frame clones and leaves some out. The table lists hundreds of thousands of clones, 80% to 90% of them singletons. The junction had 8 bases not matched to a gene; V was cut back by 6 bases and J by 2 bases. The CDR3 contains 15 residues. Germline V gene data show CDR1 as MNHNY and CDR2 as SVGAGI (reference sequence).

The TCR was taken from a person between 18 and 65 years old who received the Ad26.COV2.S COVID-19 vaccine or a placebo. The source was peripheral blood, collected in a trial of Ad26.COV2.S vaccine versus placebo. The genes are TRBV6-6 and TRBJ2-7; 9 bases map to TRBD1. The CDR3 protein is CASRQTGTGTYEQYF. CDR3 coding DNA: TGTGCCAGCAGGCAGACCGGGACAGGGACCTACGAGCAGTACTTC.